Below are 24 T cell receptor beta chains sequenced from a single sample in a study of early T cells in non-severe SARS-CoV-2 infection (dated by TCRdb to the early 2020s). Libraries were made using 5' RACE. Sequencing was performed on a NextSeq 500. In TCRdb, the public reads were trimmed at Q25 with fastp and aligned with MiXCR, with productive beta chains retained. A single entry per CDR3 protein holds the most common genes and DNA from its merged rows. The sample table records tens of thousands of distinct CDR3 sequences; about 5.7% of these occur just once. The ten largest clonotypes hold roughly 20% of the sample. Sequences were derived from whole blood, sampled at baseline. Receptor source: an adult who was a healthcare worker with PCR-confirmed SARS-CoV-2 infection or an uninfected control (not recorded which).

This clonotype was counted only a few times. The chain joins TRBV6-6 to TRBJ1-6; D not certain. The CDR3 consists of 13 residues. V lost 6 bases and J lost 10, with 13 bases in between. From germline, CDR1 is MNHNY and CDR2 SVGAGI (reference sequence). The CDR3 DNA follows: TGTGCCAGCAGCCTTACATCGGAATCACCCCTCCACTTT. It specifies CASSLTSESPLHF.

At least ten counts were recorded for this clonotype. This chain uses TRBV7-9 with TRBJ2-7; D not certain. Germline V gene data show CDR1 as SEHNR and CDR2 as FQNEAQ (reference sequence). The CDR3 covers 13 residues. The V and J ends lost 5 bases and 5 bases respectively, with 13 bases between them. The CDR3 sequence: CASSQAIGHEQYF. For the CDR3, the DNA is TGTGCCAGCAGCCAGGCGATCGGGCACGAGCAGTACTTC.

The chain has TRBV7-9 and TRBJ1-2; D might be TRBD1 (5 bases). This CDR3 spans 14 amino acids. Germline CDR1 SEHNR, CDR2 FQNEAQ (reference sequence). Trimming removed 4 bases from V and 4 bases from J, with 13 bases in between. The CDR3 loop is CASSSHQGIYGYTF. For the CDR3, the DNA is TGTGCCAGCAGCTCGCACCAGGGAATCTATGGCTACACCTTC.

V and J are TRBV12-3 or TRBV12-4 and TRBJ1-1; D may be TRBD1 (6 bases). Trimming removed 4 bases from V and 1 base from J, with 13 bases in between. The CDR3 has 15 amino acids. For the CDR3, the DNA is TGTGCCAGCAGTTCAGGGGAAGCTCAGAACACTGAAGCTTTCTTT. It encodes CASSSGEAQNTEAFF.

This clonotype was found many times. The chain has TRBV4-3 and TRBJ2-5; 13 nucleotides match TRBD2. V lost 0 bases to trimming and J lost 5 bases; unmatched junction nucleotides: 3. The CDR3 contains 16 residues. Germline values: CDR1 LGHNA, CDR2 YSLEER. CDR3 nucleotides: TGCGCCAGCAGCCAAGAGCCGGGACTAGCGGGGGAGACCCAGTACTTC. As protein: CASSQEPGLAGETQYF.

There are a few counts of this clonotype. The chain combines TRBV19 with TRBJ2-3; the match to TRBD1 covers 9 bases. V dropped 8 bases and J dropped 6; count of bases not matched to a gene: 9. CDR1 LNHDA and CDR2 SQIVND come from the germline V gene (reference sequence). CDR3 length equals 14 residues. CDR3 DNA: TGTGCCAGTTGGACAGGGGCTTTGGGGGATACGCAGTATTTT. The encoded protein is CASWTGALGDTQYF.

There are many counts of this clonotype. The J gene is TRBJ1-4, the V gene TRBV27; D is ambiguous. The CDR3 is 14 residues long. V was shortened by 6 bases and J by 4 bases, with 12 bases between the two germline ends. Per the germline V gene, CDR1 is MNHEY and CDR2 is SMNVEV (reference sequence). The CDR3 nucleotides are TGTGCCAGCAGACCTGGCAGGCGTAATGAAAAACTGTTTTTT. As protein: CASRPGRRNEKLFF.

This clonotype was detected only a few times. The chain joins TRBV2 to TRBJ2-2; D gene uncertain. Germline V CDR1 and CDR2: SNHLY, FYNNEI. V lost 6 bases and J 5 bases, leaving 13 bases between the germline ends. The CDR3 extends over 14 amino acids. The CDR3 is CASRNGPGTGELFF. The DNA of the CDR3 is TGTGCCAGCAGGAACGGCCCCGGGACCGGGGAGCTGTTTTTT.

This clonotype was seen repeatedly, ten times or more. The chain uses TRBV6-5 and TRBJ2-1, with D possibly called TRBD1 or TRBD2 (6 bases each). The germline V and J ends were trimmed by 10 bases and 5 bases, with 18 bases remaining between them. Looked up from germline, CDR1 is MNHEY and CDR2 is SVGAGI. This CDR3 is built from 14 residues. CDR3 in amino acids: CAIARSGADNEQFF. The CDR3 nucleotides read TGTGCCATCGCCAGGTCGGGGGCCGACAATGAGCAGTTCTTC.

This clonotype was recorded many times. This chain uses TRBV18 with TRBJ2-1, with 8 nucleotides matching TRBD2. Germline V gene data show CDR1 as KGHSH and CDR2 as LQKENI. CDR3 length equals 16 residues. The J segment lost 8 bases and the V segment lost 3 bases, leaving 12 bases of the junction unmatched. The CDR3 nucleotides read TGTGCCAGCTCACCTCTTACGGGGACTAGTGTCGATGAGCAGTTCTTC. Its translation: CASSPLTGTSVDEQFF.

This chain uses TRBV6-1 with TRBJ2-5, with D possibly being TRBD1 or TRBD2 (5 bases each). The length of the CDR3 is 16 residues. Trimming took 2 bases from V and 2 from J, leaving 15 bases between them. The V gene's germline CDR1 is MNHNS and CDR2 SASEGT. In DNA form, the CDR3 reads TGTGCCAGCAGTGAAATATTCAGGGAGCCACAAGAGACCCAGTACTTC. Translation gives CASSEIFREPQETQYF.

In its sample, this clonotype was seen many times. V gene TRBV2 combines with J gene TRBJ2-7; 8 bases agree with TRBD2. Trimming at V came to 1 base and at J to 3 bases, leaving 2 bases not matched to a gene. This CDR3 region has 14 residues. The germline gives CDR1 SNHLY, CDR2 FYNNEI. In nucleotides, the CDR3 is TGTGCCAGCAGTGAAGGAGCGGGGGACTACGAGCAGTACTTC. Protein sequence: CASSEGAGDYEQYF.

The sample holds many counts of this clonotype. The CDR3 spells CASSHREANVLTF. The DNA for the CDR3 is TGCGCCAGCAGCCACAGGGAGGCCAACGTCCTGACTTTC. The chain employs TRBV4-3 and TRBJ2-6; tentative D call: TRBD1 (5 bases). The CDR3 covers 13 residues. V was clipped by 3 bases and J by 6 bases, with 6 bases between them. Looked up from germline, CDR1 is LGHNA and CDR2 is YSLEER.

This clonotype was recorded a few times. The chain is built from TRBV21-1 and TRBJ2-7. TRBV21-1 is described as a pseudogene. CDR3 length: 13 residues. The CDR3 bases are TGTGCCAGCAGCAGAGGCACCGATGTCGAGCAGTACTTC. Translation: CASSRGTDVEQYF.

For the CDR3, the DNA is TGTGCCAGTAAAGGGATAGCGGGAGGGAGTGCAGATACGCAGTATTTT. The encoded protein is CASKGIAGGSADTQYF. The chain uses TRBV6-1 and TRBJ2-3, with 11 bases lining up with TRBD2. The CDR3 is 16 residues long. CDR1 MNHNS and CDR2 SASEGT come from the germline V gene. Losses at the gene ends were 9 bases for V and 4 bases for J; bases not matched to a gene: 12.

CDR3 sequence (DNA): TGCAGCGCTAAAAGGACTAGCGGGCTAGGTGAGCAGTTCTTC. This codes for CSAKRTSGLGEQFF. The V call is TRBV29-1, the J call TRBJ2-1; 11 nucleotides agree with TRBD2. The V segment lost 7 bases and the J segment 9 bases; nucleotides outside the gene matches: 11. This CDR3 spans 14 amino acids. CDR1 and CDR2 from the germline V gene are SQVTM and ANQGSEA.

The chain joins TRBV20-1 to TRBJ2-2, with TRBD2 matching over 11 bases. The V segment lost 5 bases and the J segment 1 base; nucleotides outside the gene matches: 6. Germline V CDR1 and CDR2: DFQATT, SNEGSKA (reference sequence). The CDR3 extends over 16 amino acids. CDR3 sequence reads: CSAPGTSGKNTGELFF. The DNA for the CDR3 is TGCAGTGCTCCCGGGACTAGCGGAAAGAACACCGGGGAGCTGTTTTTT.

This clonotype was detected many times. The chain has TRBV5-5 and TRBJ1-5; D gene unclear. Germline-derived CDR1 and CDR2 are SGHKS and YYEKEE (reference sequence). This CDR3 has 15 amino acids. V gave up 2 bases and J gave up 7 bases, with 16 bases separating them. Here the CDR3 DNA reads TGTGCCAGCAGCTTAGAAGGGTCATTATCCCAGCCCCAGCATTTT. Translation: CASSLEGSLSQPQHF. Combining the CDR3 with reference TRBV5-5 and TRBJ1-5 gives the whole variable domain DAGVTQSPTHLIKTRGQQVTLRCSPISGHKSVSWYQQVLGQGPQFIFQYYEKEERGRGNFPDRFSARQFPNYSSELNVNALLLGDSALYLCASSLEGSLSQPQHFGDGTRLSIL.

This clonotype was seen ten or more times. The chain carries TRBV25-1 and TRBJ2-3; 8 bases map to TRBD1. Trimming cost V 4 bases and J 6 bases; bases outside gene matches: 9. The CDR3 extends over 15 amino acids. The germline gives CDR1 MGHDK, CDR2 SYGVNS. CDR3 sequence: CASSGQGLGGDTQYF. The CDR3 bases are TGTGCCAGCAGTGGACAGGGGCTGGGTGGGGATACGCAGTATTTT.

The chain is built from TRBV5-1 and TRBJ2-5; D is undetermined. The V and J ends lost 4 bases and 4 bases respectively, with 14 bases between them. Germline CDR1 SGHRS, CDR2 YFSETQ. The CDR3 loop spans 14 amino acids. The CDR3: CASSQVISGETQYF. The CDR3 coding sequence is TGCGCCAGCAGCCAAGTAATTAGTGGAGAGACCCAGTACTTC. The full variable domain, rest sourced from reference TRBV5-1 and TRBJ2-5, is KAGVTQTPRYLIKTRGQQVTLSCSPISGHRSVSWYQQTPGQGLQFLFEYFSETQRNKGNFPGRFSGRQFSNSRSEMNVSTLELGDSALYLCASSQVISGETQYFGPGTRLLVL.

Many counts were recorded for this clonotype. The J gene is TRBJ2-5, the V gene TRBV10-3, with a weak D call TRBD2 (5 bases). Deletions cut 2 bases from V and 3 bases from J, with 13 bases between. The CDR3 runs to 15 residues. Germline values: CDR1 ENHRY, CDR2 SYGVKD. In DNA, the CDR3 is TGTGCCATCAGTGAGGGCAGCGGTGCCAAAGAGACCCAGTACTTC. Amino acid sequence: CAISEGSGAKETQYF.

A few counts support this clonotype. This chain joins TRBV13 and TRBJ2-2; D remains unclear. V lost 5 bases, J lost 1 base, and 14 bases lay in between. Germline CDR1 is PRHDT and CDR2 is FYEKMQ (reference sequence). The length of the CDR3 is 16 residues. CDR3 in DNA: TGTGCCAGCAGCCGCCCCGGACGCCAGAACACCGGGGAGCTGTTTTTT. It specifies CASSRPGRQNTGELFF.

This clonotype was counted only a few times. V and J are TRBV12-3 or TRBV12-4 and TRBJ2-1; possibly TRBD2 for D (5 bases). The CDR3 is 13 residues long. Trimming stripped 6 bases from V and 2 bases from J, with 8 bases between. The CDR3 DNA follows: TGTGCCAGCAGCACCGGGGCCTACAATGAGCAGTTCTTC. Protein sequence: CASSTGAYNEQFF.

Ten or more counts support this clonotype. The chain recombines TRBV27 with TRBJ1-3; 7 bases line up with TRBD1. Per the germline V gene, CDR1 is MNHEY and CDR2 is SMNVEV (reference sequence). V was clipped by 2 bases and J by 4 bases; unmatched bases: 11. This CDR3 contains 17 residues. The CDR3 sequence is CASSLRIPTGFGNTIYF. CDR3 DNA sequence: TGTGCCAGCAGTTTAAGGATCCCGACAGGGTTCGGAAACACCATATATTTT.